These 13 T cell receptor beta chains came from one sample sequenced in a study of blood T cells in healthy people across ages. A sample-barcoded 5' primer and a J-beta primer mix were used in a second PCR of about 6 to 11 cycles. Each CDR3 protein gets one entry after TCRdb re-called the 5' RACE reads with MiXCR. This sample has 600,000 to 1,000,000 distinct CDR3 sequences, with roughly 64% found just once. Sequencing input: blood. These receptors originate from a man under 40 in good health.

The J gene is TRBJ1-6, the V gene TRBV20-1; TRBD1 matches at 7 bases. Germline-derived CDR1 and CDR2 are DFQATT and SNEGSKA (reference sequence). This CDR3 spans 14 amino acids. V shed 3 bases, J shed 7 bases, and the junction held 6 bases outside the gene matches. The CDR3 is CSASNSRGNSPLHF. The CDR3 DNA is TGCAGTGCTAGTAATAGCAGGGGGAATTCACCCCTCCACTTT.

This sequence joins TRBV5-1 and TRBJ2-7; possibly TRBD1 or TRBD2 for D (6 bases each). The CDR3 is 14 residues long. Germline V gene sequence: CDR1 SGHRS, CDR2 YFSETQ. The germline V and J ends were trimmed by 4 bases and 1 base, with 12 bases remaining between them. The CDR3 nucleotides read TGCGCCAGCAGCCCCGGGGGCCGGTCCTACGAGCAGTACTTC. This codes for CASSPGGRSYEQYF.

Written as DNA, the CDR3 is TGCAGCGACCGGGACAGGAGAAACTACAATGAGCAGTACTTC. This encodes CSDRDRRNYNEQYF. V is TRBV29-1 and J is TRBJ2-5; the match to TRBD1 covers 8 bases. In germline, CDR1 is SQVTM, CDR2 ANQGSEA. CDR3 length: 14 amino acids. The trim removed 7 bases at V and 11 bases at J, leaving 18 bases unmatched.

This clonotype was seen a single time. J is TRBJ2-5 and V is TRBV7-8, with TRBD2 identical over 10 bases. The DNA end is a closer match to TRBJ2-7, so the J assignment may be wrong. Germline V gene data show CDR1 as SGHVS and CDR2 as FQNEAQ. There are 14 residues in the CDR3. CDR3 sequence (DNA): TGTGCCAGCAGCCTCACTAGCGGGGTAGGCGAGCAGTACTTC. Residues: CASSLTSGVGEQYF.

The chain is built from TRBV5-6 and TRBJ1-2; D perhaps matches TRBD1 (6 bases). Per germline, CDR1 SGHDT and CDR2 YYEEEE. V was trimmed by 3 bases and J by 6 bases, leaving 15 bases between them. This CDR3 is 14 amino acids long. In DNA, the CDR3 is TGTGCCAGCAGCTCCGCATCGGGGGCGAATGGCTACACCTTC. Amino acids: CASSSASGANGYTF.

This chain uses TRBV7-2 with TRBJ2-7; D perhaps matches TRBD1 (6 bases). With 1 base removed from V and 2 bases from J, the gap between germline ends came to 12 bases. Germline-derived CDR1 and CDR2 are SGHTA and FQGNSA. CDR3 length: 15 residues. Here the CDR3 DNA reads TGTGCCAGCAGCTTAGGTCAGGGGACACCCTACGAGCAGTACTTC. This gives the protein CASSLGQGTPYEQYF. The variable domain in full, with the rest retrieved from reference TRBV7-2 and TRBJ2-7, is GAGVSQSPSNKVTEKGKDVELRCDPISGHTALYWYRQSLGQGLEFLIYFQGNSAPDKSGLPSDRFSAERTGGSVSTLTIQRTQQEDSAVYLCASSLGQGTPYEQYFGPGTRLTVT.

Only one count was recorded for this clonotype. CDR3 protein: CASSLGPERDTQYF. In DNA, the CDR3 is TGTGCCAGCAGTTTAGGGCCTGAGAGAGATACGCAGTATTTT. The chain has TRBV12-3 or TRBV12-4 and TRBJ2-3, with no clear D. This CDR3 has 14 residues. V was cut by 1 base and J by 5 bases, with 10 bases left in between.

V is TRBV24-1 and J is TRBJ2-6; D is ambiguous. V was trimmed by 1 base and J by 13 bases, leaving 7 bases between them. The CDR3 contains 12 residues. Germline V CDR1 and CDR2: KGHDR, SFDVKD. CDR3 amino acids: CATSDFTKVLTF. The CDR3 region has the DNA TGTGCCACCAGTGATTTCACGAAGGTCCTGACTTTC.

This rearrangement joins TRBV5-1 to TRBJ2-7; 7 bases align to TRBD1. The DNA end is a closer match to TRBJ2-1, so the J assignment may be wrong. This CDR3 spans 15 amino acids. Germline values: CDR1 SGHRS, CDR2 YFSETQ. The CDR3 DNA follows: TGCGCCAGCTATCGAGACAGGGCGTTAGGCAATGAGCAGTTCTTC. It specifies CASYRDRALGNEQFF.

CDR3 residues: CASSPRRGDYEQYF. For the CDR3, the DNA is TGTGCCAGCAGCCCCAGGAGGGGTGACTACGAGCAGTACTTC. The V gene is TRBV13, the J gene TRBJ2-7; a possible D gene is TRBD2 (6 bases). CDR1 is PRHDT and CDR2 is FYEKMQ in the germline V gene (reference sequence). V was trimmed by 5 bases and J by 3 bases, leaving 14 bases between them. The CDR3 loop spans 14 amino acids.

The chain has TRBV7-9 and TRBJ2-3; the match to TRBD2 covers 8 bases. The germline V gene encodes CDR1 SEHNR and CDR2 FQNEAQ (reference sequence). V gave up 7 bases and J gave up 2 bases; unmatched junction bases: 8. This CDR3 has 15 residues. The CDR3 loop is CASNGRRGVTDTQYF. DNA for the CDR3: TGTGCCAGCAACGGTCGGCGGGGGGTCACAGATACGCAGTATTTT.

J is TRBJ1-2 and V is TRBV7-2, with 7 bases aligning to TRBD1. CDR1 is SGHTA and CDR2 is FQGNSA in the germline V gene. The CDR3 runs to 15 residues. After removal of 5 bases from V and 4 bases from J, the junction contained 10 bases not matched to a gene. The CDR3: CASSPGGTVRYGYTF. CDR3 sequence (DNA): TGTGCCAGCAGCCCGGGAGGGACAGTACGCTATGGCTACACCTTC.

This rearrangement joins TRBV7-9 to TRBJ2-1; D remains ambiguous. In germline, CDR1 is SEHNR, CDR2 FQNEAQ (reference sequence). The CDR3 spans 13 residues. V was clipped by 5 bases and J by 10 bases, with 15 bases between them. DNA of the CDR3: TGTGCCAGCAGCCCGGTGGCCGTTAGAGAGCAGTTCTTC. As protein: CASSPVAVREQFF. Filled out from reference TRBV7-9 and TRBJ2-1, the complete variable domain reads DTGVSQNPRHKITKRGQNVTFRCDPISEHNRLYWYRQTLGQGPEFLTYFQNEAQLEKSRLLSDRFSAERPKGSFSTLEIQRTEQGDSAMYLCASSPVAVREQFFGPGTRLTVL.